This T cell receptor (beta chain) stems from a study of T cell repertoires in cytomegalovirus infection. Study-wide context: Well-studied HLA-B-restricted CMV epitopes were used in the study alongside recently identified HLA-C-restricted ones. Public TCR beta signatures marked donors with CMV infection and the matching HLA. General study results and limits: There were carriers of CMV plus the relevant HLA, and cumulative public TCR beta family frequency identified them. The ex vivo response was dominated by HLA-C-restricted CMV-specific TCR beta clonotypes.

TCRdb reprocessed the reads with MiXCR, giving one entry per CDR3 protein. The sample carries about 920,000 distinct CDR3 sequences, approximately 31% recorded once. This clonotype was seen repeatedly, ten times or more. The antigen is unknown. V gave up 7 bases and J gave up 0 bases, with 12 bases separating them. Germline CDR1 and CDR2: LNHDA and SQIVND (reference sequence). This CDR3 comprises 14 residues. The sequence came from a human donor in good health (CMV status not recorded). Some clones in this sample may be carry-over from other donors' samples. Specimen: cultured CD8+ T cells from PBMCs, collected from culture after CMV antigen stimulation. The chain recombines TRBV19 with TRBJ1-1, with D perhaps matching TRBD1 (5 bases). The CDR3 DNA reads TGTGCCAGTACTTTACGGGGGTTGAACACTGAAGCTTTCTTT. It codes for CASTLRGLNTEAFF. The full variable domain, rest sourced from reference TRBV19 and TRBJ1-1, is DGGITQSPKYLFRKEGQNVTLSCEQNLNHDAMYWYRQDPGQGLRLIYYSQIVNDFQKGDIAEGYSVSREKKESFPLTVTSAQKNPTAFYLCASTLRGLNTEAFFGQGTRLTVV.